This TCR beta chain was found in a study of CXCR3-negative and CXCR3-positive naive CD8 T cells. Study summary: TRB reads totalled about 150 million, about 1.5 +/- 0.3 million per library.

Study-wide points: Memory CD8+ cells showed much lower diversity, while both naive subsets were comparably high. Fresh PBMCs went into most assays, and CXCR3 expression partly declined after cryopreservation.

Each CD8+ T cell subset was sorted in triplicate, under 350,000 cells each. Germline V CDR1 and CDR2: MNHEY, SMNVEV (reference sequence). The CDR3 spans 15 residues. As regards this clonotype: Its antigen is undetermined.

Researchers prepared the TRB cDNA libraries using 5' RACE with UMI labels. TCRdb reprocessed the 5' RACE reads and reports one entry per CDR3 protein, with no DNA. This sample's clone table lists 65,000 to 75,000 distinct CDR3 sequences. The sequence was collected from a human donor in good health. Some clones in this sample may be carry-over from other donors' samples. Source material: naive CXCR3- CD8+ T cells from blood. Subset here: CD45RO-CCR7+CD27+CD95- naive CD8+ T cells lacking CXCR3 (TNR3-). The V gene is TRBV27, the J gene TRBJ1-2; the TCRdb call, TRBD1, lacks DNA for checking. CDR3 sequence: CASSLTRDRNYGYTF.